These 31 T cell receptor beta chains were all obtained from the same sample, sequenced in a study of T cell repertoires in cytomegalovirus infection. Their cognate antigens are unknown. TCRdb used MiXCR to reprocess the reads, holding one entry per CDR3 protein. The sample holds about 480,000 distinct CDR3 sequences, 30% to 40% seen once. The sequenced sample was cultured PBMCs, obtained from culture after CMV antigen stimulation. Receptors were obtained from a human donor in good health (CMV status not recorded). Some clones in this sample may be carry-over from other donors' samples.

The chain joins TRBV28 to TRBJ2-1; TRBD2 aligns across 8 bases. The ends lost 8 bases at V and 8 bases at J; junction bases unmatched: 14. In germline, CDR1 is MDHEN, CDR2 SYDVKM. The CDR3 is 15 amino acids. This chain's CDR3 is CASSEQGGRMDEQFF. The CDR3 region has the DNA TGTGCCAGCTCCGAGCAGGGCGGGAGGATGGATGAGCAGTTCTTC.

This clonotype turned up a few times. The rearrangement links TRBV18 to TRBJ1-1; 8 bases map to TRBD1. The CDR3 runs to 15 residues. With 2 bases clipped from V and 1 base from J, the junction kept 3 bases outside the gene matches. Per the germline V gene, CDR1 is KGHSH and CDR2 is LQKENI. The CDR3 sequence is CASSPWDRWNTEAFF. For the CDR3, the DNA is TGTGCCAGCTCACCATGGGACAGGTGGAACACTGAAGCTTTCTTT.

Worth noting for this clonotype: A junction boundary mismatches the germline segment, possibly from a read error. The DNA for the CDR3 is TGTGCCAGCACCTTAGACGGGTGGGCTGAAGCTTTCTTT. It yields the protein CASTLDGWAEAFF. V gene TRBV7-9 combines with J gene TRBJ1-1; D remains unclear. The CDR3 runs to 13 residues. Germline values: CDR1 SEHNR, CDR2 FQNEAQ (reference sequence).

This clonotype appeared many times. The chain couples TRBV7-2 to TRBJ2-5, with 7 nucleotides matching TRBD2. CDR1 and CDR2 (germline): SGHTA, FQGNSA. V dropped 4 bases and J dropped 5; count of bases not matched to a gene: 10. The CDR3 length is 15 residues. Written as DNA, the CDR3 is TGTGCCAGCAGCTGGGGGAGGGGAGGGCGCGAGACCCAGTACTTC. Its protein product is CASSWGRGGRETQYF.

The J gene is TRBJ2-7, the V gene TRBV5-1; D may be TRBD1 (6 bases). Trimming removed 3 bases from V and 6 bases from J, with 13 bases in between. From germline, CDR1 is SGHRS and CDR2 YFSETQ. The CDR3 is 13 amino acids. CDR3 in amino acids: CASSWGSGVEQYF. The CDR3 DNA follows: TGCGCCAGCAGCTGGGGATCAGGGGTCGAGCAGTACTTC.

This clonotype occurred a few times. In DNA form, the CDR3 reads TGTGCCACCAGTGACCGACTAGCGGGAGGGCACAATGAGCAGTTCTTC. Translation gives CATSDRLAGGHNEQFF. The chain combines TRBV24-1 with TRBJ2-1; the match to TRBD2 covers 14 bases. CDR1 and CDR2 (germline): KGHDR, SFDVKD. The V gene end was trimmed by 4 bases and the J gene end by 5 bases; junction bases not matched to a gene: 3. CDR3 length equals 16 residues.

This clonotype has more than one count but fewer than ten. The chain links TRBV6-6 to TRBJ1-1; 9 bases are a match to TRBD1. V shed 4 bases, J shed 7 bases, and the junction held 4 bases outside the gene matches. This CDR3 is built from 13 residues. Germline V gene data show CDR1 as MNHNY and CDR2 as SVGAGI (reference sequence). CDR3 sequence reads: CASSSGQGLEAFF. CDR3 coding DNA: TGTGCCAGCAGTTCAGGACAGGGGCTTGAAGCTTTCTTT.

The chain joins TRBV6-2 or TRBV6-3 to TRBJ2-3; D not resolved. CDR3 length: 13 amino acids. Germline values: CDR1 MNHEY, CDR2 SVGEGT. Trimming removed 4 bases at V and 5 bases at J, with 10 bases between. CDR3 nucleotide sequence: TGTGCCAGCAGTTCTATAGTTGGAGATACGCAGTATTTT. Residues: CASSSIVGDTQYF.

The chain combines TRBV15 with TRBJ2-5; 12 bases match TRBD2. The germline gives CDR1 LNHNV, CDR2 YYDKDF (reference sequence). CDR3 size: 20 residues. Trimming cost V 0 bases and J 7 bases; bases outside gene matches: 18. As DNA, the CDR3 is TGTGCCACCAGCAGAGATCGAGGGCTAGCGGGAGGGCCACGAAGAGTGACCCAGTACTTC. It translates to CATSRDRGLAGGPRRVTQYF.

The chain joins TRBV19 to TRBJ1-2; the D is unclear. V was pared by 3 bases and J by 8 bases, with 19 bases between. Germline V CDR1 and CDR2: LNHDA, SQIVND (reference sequence). The CDR3 sequence is 15 residues long. The CDR3 region is CASSMFLWAERGYTF. CDR3 coding DNA: TGTGCCAGTAGTATGTTTCTTTGGGCAGAACGCGGCTACACCTTC.

Many counts were recorded for this clonotype. The rearrangement uses TRBV7-9 and TRBJ1-4; D not certain. This CDR3 spans 16 amino acids. V was shortened by 1 base and J by 0 bases, with 9 bases between the two germline ends. Germline values: CDR1 SEHNR, CDR2 FQNEAQ (reference sequence). CDR3 in amino acids: CASSLGTVTTNEKLFF. CDR3 DNA: TGTGCCAGCAGCTTAGGCACAGTTACAACTAATGAAAAACTGTTTTTT.

The chain joins TRBV5-4 to TRBJ2-3; 9 bases map to TRBD2. This CDR3 has 17 amino acids. In germline, CDR1 is SGHNT, CDR2 YYREEE (reference sequence). The trim removed 4 bases at V and 1 base at J, leaving 10 bases unmatched. In DNA form, the CDR3 reads TGTGCCAGCAGCCCACCCCCCGGGACTAGCCGCACAGATACGCAGTATTTT. As protein: CASSPPPGTSRTDTQYF.

The sample holds many counts of this clonotype. The chain employs TRBV24-1 and TRBJ2-2; D unresolved. Germline CDR1 and CDR2: KGHDR and SFDVKD. This CDR3 comprises 14 residues. V lost 0 bases to trimming and J lost 3 bases, with 4 bases between them. The CDR3 DNA reads as TGTGCCACCAGTGATTTGCGAGACACCGGGGAGCTGTTTTTT. The encoded protein is CATSDLRDTGELFF.

This rearrangement joins TRBV20-1 to TRBJ2-1, with TRBD2 matching over 13 bases. This CDR3 spans 15 amino acids. Germline loops: CDR1 DFQATT, CDR2 SNEGSKA (reference sequence). Germline trimming cut 6 bases from V and 4 bases from J; bases unmatched to any gene: 6. The CDR3 nucleotides are TGCAGTGCCTACGGACTAGCGGGGGTTTACAATGAGCAGTTCTTC. As protein: CSAYGLAGVYNEQFF.

This clonotype turned up a few times. In nucleotides, the CDR3 is TGTGCCATCAGTGAGGGTCTCAATCAGCCCCAGCATTTT. This codes for CAISEGLNQPQHF. The chain is built from TRBV10-3 and TRBJ1-5, with no clear D. The CDR3 spans 13 residues. The V and J ends lost 2 bases and 3 bases respectively, with 5 bases between them. CDR1 is ENHRY and CDR2 is SYGVKD in the germline V gene.

The genes are TRBV5-5 and TRBJ2-2, with unresolved D. The CDR3 contains 16 residues. Germline CDR1 reads SGHKS; CDR2 reads YYEKEE (reference sequence). V was shortened by 2 bases and J by 4 bases, with 15 bases between the two germline ends. The CDR3 bases are TGTGCCAGCAGCTTTTTCTTGCCAGTTTCCACCGGGGAGCTGTTTTTT. Its translation: CASSFFLPVSTGELFF.

This chain uses TRBV7-2 with TRBJ2-7, with D hard to call. Looked up from germline, CDR1 is SGHTA and CDR2 is FQGNSA. Between the trimmed V and J ends, which lost 4 bases and 5 bases, there was a span of 18 bases. The CDR3 runs to 15 residues. CDR3 amino acids: CASSSGNPGGHEQYF. DNA of the CDR3: TGTGCCAGCAGCTCCGGCAACCCCGGCGGCCACGAGCAGTACTTC.

V gene TRBV12-3 or TRBV12-4 combines with J gene TRBJ2-1, with D unresolved. This CDR3 has 13 amino acids. Trimming pared 4 bases from V and 9 bases from J, leaving 13 bases between. The CDR3 loop is CASSSSVVGEQFF. The CDR3 DNA sequence: TGTGCCAGCAGTTCTTCCGTTGTTGGTGAGCAGTTCTTC.

V usage is TRBV29-1 and J usage is TRBJ1-5; 9 bases agree with TRBD1. Germline trimming cut 7 bases from V and 6 bases from J; bases unmatched to any gene: 7. Germline CDR1 is SQVTM and CDR2 is ANQGSEA. The CDR3 length is 13 residues. CDR3 residues: CSAGQGIGQPQHF. In DNA, the CDR3 is TGCAGCGCCGGACAGGGGATCGGTCAGCCCCAGCATTTT. The complete variable domain, with remaining parts taken from reference TRBV29-1 and TRBJ1-5, reads SAVISQKPSRDICQRGTSLTIQCQVDSQVTMMFWYRQQPGQSLTLIATANQGSEATYESGFVIDKFPISRPNLTFSTLTVSNMSPEDSSIYLCSAGQGIGQPQHFGDGTRLSIL.

The sample holds a few counts of this clonotype. The V call is TRBV24-1, the J call TRBJ1-2, with D perhaps matching TRBD1 (6 bases). V dropped 5 bases and J dropped 4 bases, with 13 bases sitting between them. From germline, CDR1 is KGHDR and CDR2 SFDVKD. There are 14 residues in the CDR3. The CDR3 sequence is CATSAGGQVYGYTF. In DNA form, the CDR3 reads TGTGCCACCAGTGCCGGGGGCCAGGTCTATGGCTACACCTTC.

The chain has TRBV9 and TRBJ1-6; the match to TRBD1 covers 7 bases. V lost 4 bases, J lost 6 bases, and 13 bases stayed unmatched. The germline V gene has CDR1 SGDLS and CDR2 YYNGEE. The CDR3 has 17 amino acids. For the CDR3, the DNA is TGTGCCAGCAGCCCCTACGGAGGACAGGCGAGTAATTCACCCCTCCACTTT. Translating it yields CASSPYGGQASNSPLHF.

V is TRBV19 and J is TRBJ2-1, with TRBD2 identical over 13 bases. Trimming cost V 2 bases and J 8 bases; bases outside gene matches: 6. The CDR3 contains 16 residues. Looked up from germline, CDR1 is LNHDA and CDR2 is SQIVND (reference sequence). The CDR3, as DNA: TGTGCCAGTAGTATAACTAGCGGGAGGGCCTATCATGAGCAGTTCTTC. The encoded protein is CASSITSGRAYHEQFF. The variable domain in full, with the rest retrieved from reference TRBV19 and TRBJ2-1, is DGGITQSPKYLFRKEGQNVTLSCEQNLNHDAMYWYRQDPGQGLRLIYYSQIVNDFQKGDIAEGYSVSREKKESFPLTVTSAQKNPTAFYLCASSITSGRAYHEQFFGPGTRLTVL.

CDR3 residues: CASSLNQGGGTEAFF. The CDR3 nucleotides are TGTGCCAGCAGCTTAAATCAGGGTGGAGGCACTGAAGCTTTCTTT. J is TRBJ1-1 and V is TRBV11-3, with D perhaps TRBD1 (5 bases). V shed 2 bases and J shed 4 bases, with 14 bases lying between them. Per germline, CDR1 SGHNT and CDR2 YENEEA. The CDR3 covers 15 residues.

The genes are TRBV13 and TRBJ1-5; no definite D call. This CDR3 is built from 13 residues. Germline V gene lookup returns CDR1 PRHDT and CDR2 FYEKMQ (reference sequence). The V and J ends lost 5 bases and 4 bases respectively, with 9 bases between them. The CDR3 DNA is TGTGCCAGCAGCCCGAGACGGAATCAGCCCCAGCATTTT. Protein product: CASSPRRNQPQHF. The complete variable domain, with remaining parts taken from reference TRBV13 and TRBJ1-5, reads AAGVIQSPRHLIKEKRETATLKCYPIPRHDTVYWYQQGPGQDPQFLISFYEKMQSDKGSIPDRFSAQQFSDYHSELNMSSLELGDSALYFCASSPRRNQPQHFGDGTRLSIL.

This chain uses TRBV14 with TRBJ2-3, with D tentatively TRBD2 (5 bases). Germline CDR1 reads SGHDN; CDR2 reads FVKESK. This CDR3 region has 15 residues. The V and J ends lost 0 bases and 2 bases respectively, with 9 bases between them. Here the CDR3 DNA reads TGTGCCAGCAGCCAAGAGCTAGCCCCCACAGATACGCAGTATTTT. Translated: CASSQELAPTDTQYF.

This rearrangement joins TRBV29-1 to TRBJ2-7, with 10 bases aligning to TRBD2. This CDR3 has 14 residues. Germline V gene lookup returns CDR1 SQVTM and CDR2 ANQGSEA. After removal of 7 bases from V and 8 bases from J, the junction contained 14 bases not matched to a gene. CDR3 sequence: CSAGQAGGPMKQYF. The CDR3 nucleotides read TGCAGCGCTGGACAAGCGGGAGGGCCCATGAAGCAGTACTTC.

The J gene is TRBJ2-3, the V gene TRBV28; D not resolved. The germline gives CDR1 MDHEN, CDR2 SYDVKM. The CDR3 has 13 residues. Trimming removed 6 bases at V and 2 bases at J, with 9 bases between. The CDR3 reads CASSPTHTDTQYF. CDR3 DNA sequence: TGTGCCAGCAGCCCGACTCACACAGATACGCAGTATTTT.

The gene calls are TRBV4-1 and TRBJ1-1; 7 positions match TRBD1. The CDR3 has 14 amino acids. Trimming cost V 4 bases and J 4 bases; bases outside gene matches: 6. The germline CDR1 and CDR2 sequences are MGHRA and YSYEKL. The CDR3 sequence is CASSLPDRRTEAFF. The DNA for the CDR3 is TGCGCCAGCAGCCTGCCGGACAGGCGCACTGAAGCTTTCTTT.

This clonotype showed up just a few times. The chain links TRBV19 to TRBJ2-1; unclear D gene. This CDR3 is built from 17 residues. V dropped 3 bases and J dropped 5 bases, with 20 bases sitting between them. From germline, CDR1 is LNHDA and CDR2 SQIVND (reference sequence). The CDR3 reads CASSIGLDLKHNNEQFF. The CDR3, as DNA: TGTGCCAGTAGTATCGGTCTCGACTTAAAACATAACAATGAGCAGTTCTTC.

This clonotype was observed a handful of times. The genes are TRBV7-2 and TRBJ2-3; D unclear. V lost 1 base and J lost 1, with 12 bases in between. Germline CDR1 reads SGHTA; CDR2 reads FQGNSA. The CDR3 sequence is 16 residues long. The CDR3 sequence is CASSLEGFYRTDTQYF. In DNA, the CDR3 is TGTGCCAGCAGCTTAGAAGGGTTTTATCGCACAGATACGCAGTATTTT.

This chain links TRBV7-2 with TRBJ2-1; 14 nucleotides align to TRBD2. This CDR3 has 14 amino acids. With 5 bases clipped from V and 12 bases from J, the junction kept 6 bases outside the gene matches. Germline V gives CDR1 SGHTA, CDR2 FQGNSA. This CDR3 reads CASSRGLAGELQFF. As DNA, the CDR3 is TGTGCCAGCAGCCGGGGACTAGCGGGAGAGTTGCAGTTCTTC. Looking up the rest from reference TRBV7-2 and TRBJ2-1 gives the full variable domain: GAGVSQSPSNKVTEKGKDVELRCDPISGHTALYWYRQSLGQGLEFLIYFQGNSAPDKSGLPSDRFSAERTGGSVSTLTIQRTQQEDSAVYLCASSRGLAGELQFFGPGTRLTVL.